Each of the 27 T cell receptor beta chains below was sequenced from the same sample in a study of cytotoxic CD8 clonotypes in ibrutinib-treated CLL. The table came from immunoSEQ multiplex PCR; TCRdb's copy has only in-frame clones and leaves some out. The sample has about 130,000 clones, approximately 80% seen once. The source material was PBMCs, sampled after 12 months of ibrutinib treatment. All receptors come from a human donor with chronic lymphocytic leukemia.

V and J are TRBV4-3 and TRBJ1-1; D is possibly TRBD1 (5 bases). CDR1 is LGHNA and CDR2 is YSLEER in the germline V gene. V lost 0 bases and J 4 bases, leaving 9 bases between the germline ends. CDR3 length equals 14 residues. The CDR3: CASSQDTGTTEAFF. CDR3 coding DNA: TGCGCCAGCAGCCAAGATACGGGGACCACTGAAGCTTTCTTT.

The rearrangement joins TRBV5-4 to TRBJ2-3; no reliable D call. This CDR3 has 15 residues. Germline loops: CDR1 SGHNT, CDR2 YYREEE (reference sequence). V dropped 1 base and J dropped 0 bases, with 9 bases sitting between them. The CDR3: CASSLSAMSTDTQYF. The CDR3, as DNA: TGTGCCAGCAGCTTGTCAGCGATGAGCACAGATACGCAGTATTTT.

The chain uses TRBV7-6 and TRBJ2-7; 10 nucleotides line up with TRBD2. The CDR3 length is 15 residues. Germline trimming cut 0 bases from V and 2 bases from J; bases unmatched to any gene: 1. Germline V gene lookup returns CDR1 SGHVS and CDR2 FNYEAQ. CDR3 bases: TGTGCCAGCAGCTTAGCGCTAGCGGGGGCCTACGAGCAGTACTTC. It encodes CASSLALAGAYEQYF.

The chain is built from TRBV9 and TRBJ2-5; 11 bases agree with TRBD2. Looked up from germline, CDR1 is SGDLS and CDR2 is YYNGEE. The CDR3 sequence is 15 residues long. After removal of 3 bases from V and 5 bases from J, the junction contained 6 bases not matched to a gene. The CDR3 reads CASSELAGVGETQYF. CDR3 nucleotides: TGTGCCAGCAGCGAACTAGCGGGAGTTGGGGAGACCCAGTACTTC.

The chain joins TRBV4-2 to TRBJ2-3; 9 nucleotides match TRBD2. Looked up from germline, CDR1 is LGHNA and CDR2 is YNFKEQ. The CDR3 has 17 residues. V lost 2 bases, J lost 0 bases, and 6 bases stayed unmatched. The CDR3 DNA sequence: TGTGCCAGCAGCCAAAACCCTAGCGGGACTAGCACAGATACGCAGTATTTT. The encoded protein is CASSQNPSGTSTDTQYF.

This clone came up a few times. This chain uses TRBV19 with TRBJ1-1; no clear D gene. The V and J ends lost 3 bases and 8 bases respectively, with 13 bases between them. This CDR3 spans 13 amino acids. In germline, CDR1 is LNHDA, CDR2 SQIVND (reference sequence). The CDR3 region is CASSMGREEEAFF. The CDR3 DNA reads TGTGCCAGTAGTATGGGAAGGGAGGAGGAAGCTTTCTTT.

The table lists this clone with a count of one. The rearrangement uses TRBV27 and TRBJ2-7; 7 nucleotides agree with TRBD1. The CDR3 is 16 residues long. Trimming took 4 bases from V and 4 from J; bases not matched to a gene: 13. Germline CDR1 and CDR2: MNHEY and SMNVEV (reference sequence). This CDR3 is CASSYAGTDFMYEQYF. CDR3 in DNA: TGTGCCAGCAGTTACGCCGGGACAGACTTCATGTACGAGCAGTACTTC.

The chain carries TRBV5-1 and TRBJ2-7; 9 bases line up with TRBD2. Germline lookup yields CDR1 SGHRS and CDR2 YFSETQ. The CDR3 spans 15 residues. The junction had 5 bases not matched to a gene; V was cut back by 0 bases and J by 4 bases. The CDR3 here is CASSLEGTSIYEQYF. The CDR3 nucleotides read TGCGCCAGCAGCTTGGAAGGGACTAGCATATACGAGCAGTACTTC.

V usage is TRBV5-6 and J usage is TRBJ2-7; 7 bases agree with TRBD1. J lost 6 bases, V lost 0 bases, and 9 bases had no gene match. This CDR3 contains 15 residues. Germline V gene lookup returns CDR1 SGHDT and CDR2 YYEEEE. In nucleotides, the CDR3 is TGTGCCAGCAGCTTGGAGGGGGCGCGGTTACTCGAGCAGTACTTC. Translation: CASSLEGARLLEQYF.

The chain employs TRBV11-2 and TRBJ2-3; 7 positions agree with TRBD2. Looked up from germline, CDR1 is SGHAT and CDR2 is FQNNGV. The ends lost 5 bases at V and 1 base at J; junction bases unmatched: 6. This CDR3 is 15 amino acids long. The CDR3 coding sequence is TGTGCCAGCAGCCCGATGGGAGGGCGCACAGATACGCAGTATTTT. It is translated as CASSPMGGRTDTQYF.

In its sample, this clone was seen a few times. The chain combines TRBV27 with TRBJ2-1; no definite D call. Germline V gives CDR1 MNHEY, CDR2 SMNVEV (reference sequence). The CDR3 extends over 15 amino acids. V lost 5 bases and J lost 3, with 14 bases in between. In DNA, the CDR3 is TGTGCCAGCAGTCCGTCTGGCCCGCGCTACAATGAGCAGTTCTTC. It codes for CASSPSGPRYNEQFF.

The V gene is TRBV11-2, the J gene TRBJ2-1; 8 nucleotides match TRBD2. Losses at the gene ends were 6 bases for V and 1 base for J; bases not matched to a gene: 8. The CDR3 is 16 residues long. Germline CDR1 SGHAT, CDR2 FQNNGV. CDR3 region: CASRHLAGSSYNEQFF. CDR3 nucleotide sequence: TGTGCCAGCAGACATTTAGCGGGGTCGTCCTACAATGAGCAGTTCTTC.

J is TRBJ1-4 and V is TRBV7-2; tentatively, D is TRBD1 (5 bases). The V and J ends lost 0 bases and 7 bases respectively, with 12 bases between them. This CDR3 spans 15 amino acids. Germline CDR1 reads SGHTA; CDR2 reads FQGNSA. CDR3 loop: CASSLARGRAEKLFF. The CDR3 DNA follows: TGTGCCAGCAGCTTAGCGCGCGGCAGGGCTGAAAAACTGTTTTTT.

The genes are TRBV6-1 and TRBJ2-3; 10 bases line up with TRBD1. Germline V gives CDR1 MNHNS, CDR2 SASEGT. Trimming cost V 3 bases and J 3 bases; bases outside gene matches: 3. The CDR3 extends over 15 amino acids. CDR3 region: CASSDPDRGTDTQYF. CDR3 in DNA: TGTGCCAGCAGTGACCCGGACAGGGGGACAGATACGCAGTATTTT.

The J gene is TRBJ1-1, the V gene TRBV11-3; D is unresolved. With 3 bases removed from V and 7 bases from J, the gap between germline ends came to 6 bases. Germline assignment: CDR1 SGHNT and CDR2 YENEEA. This CDR3 has 11 residues. CDR3 residues: CASSFNGEAFF. For the CDR3, the DNA is TGTGCCAGCAGCTTTAATGGTGAAGCTTTCTTT. Full variable domain (rest looked up from reference TRBV11-3 and TRBJ1-1): EAGVVQSPRYKIIEKKQPVAFWCNPISGHNTLYWYLQNLGQGPELLIRYENEEAVDDSQLPKDRFSAERLKGVDSTLKIQPAELGDSAVYLCASSFNGEAFFGQGTRLTVV.

The genes are TRBV18 and TRBJ1-5; D gene uncertain. Germline values: CDR1 KGHSH, CDR2 LQKENI. The germline V and J ends were trimmed by 5 bases and 4 bases, with 6 bases remaining between them. The CDR3 extends over 12 amino acids. The CDR3 nucleotides read TGTGCCAGCTCAGATCGAAATCAGCCCCAGCATTTT. Translation gives CASSDRNQPQHF.

V is TRBV6-5 and J is TRBJ2-1; 8 positions match TRBD2. Per the germline V gene, CDR1 is MNHEY and CDR2 is SVGAGI. The V gene end was trimmed by 7 bases and the J gene end by 5 bases; junction bases not matched to a gene: 4. The CDR3 spans 13 residues. CDR3 loop: CASMILADNEQFF. CDR3 nucleotide sequence: TGTGCCAGCATGATACTAGCGGACAATGAGCAGTTCTTC.

The chain carries TRBV19 and TRBJ1-3, with TRBD1 matching 10 bases. This CDR3 region has 15 residues. Trimming took 5 bases from V and 0 from J; bases not matched to a gene: 1. The germline CDR1 and CDR2 sequences are LNHDA and SQIVND (reference sequence). The CDR3 reads CASSDRGLSGNTIYF. CDR3 DNA sequence: TGTGCCAGTAGTGACAGGGGGCTCTCTGGAAACACCATATATTTT. The variable domain in full, with the rest retrieved from reference TRBV19 and TRBJ1-3, is DGGITQSPKYLFRKEGQNVTLSCEQNLNHDAMYWYRQDPGQGLRLIYYSQIVNDFQKGDIAEGYSVSREKKESFPLTVTSAQKNPTAFYLCASSDRGLSGNTIYFGEGSWLTVV.

The chain has TRBV7-2 and TRBJ2-7; 7 nucleotides line up with TRBD2. The CDR3 is 17 amino acids. Looked up from germline, CDR1 is SGHTA and CDR2 is FQGNSA. The V and J ends lost 0 bases and 1 base, in that order; junction bases with no gene match: 9. CDR3 nucleotides: TGTGCCAGCAGCTTAGCGATCGGTAGCGGGCCGTCCTACGAGCAGTACTTC. Protein product: CASSLAIGSGPSYEQYF.

The CDR3 is CASSVSGVGNEQFF. Here the CDR3 DNA reads TGTGCCAGCAGCGTCTCAGGCGTAGGCAATGAGCAGTTCTTC. The rearrangement links TRBV9 to TRBJ2-1; D uncertain. The CDR3 is 14 residues long. The germline CDR1 and CDR2 sequences are SGDLS and YYNGEE. V dropped 2 bases and J dropped 6 bases, with 12 bases sitting between them.

The chain uses TRBV6-5 and TRBJ1-2; D not resolved. Deletions cut 0 bases from V and 4 bases from J, with 9 bases between. This CDR3 has 14 residues. Germline V gene lookup returns CDR1 MNHEY and CDR2 SVGAGI. CDR3 DNA: TGTGCCAGCAGTTACTCGGCTTATTCCTATGGCTACACCTTC. This codes for CASSYSAYSYGYTF.

The chain couples TRBV5-1 to TRBJ1-4, with 11 positions matching TRBD1. V lost 4 bases, J lost 8 bases, and 4 bases stayed unmatched. CDR3 length: 14 residues. From germline, CDR1 is SGHRS and CDR2 YFSETQ. In DNA, the CDR3 is TGCGCCAGCAGCATGGGACAGGGGGAAGAAAAACTGTTTTTT. Its protein product is CASSMGQGEEKLFF.

This clone was detected only a few times. The chain is built from TRBV7-9 and TRBJ1-1; 9 positions match TRBD1. V shed 5 bases, J shed 1 base, and the junction held 2 bases outside the gene matches. Per germline, CDR1 SEHNR and CDR2 FQNEAQ (reference sequence). The CDR3 contains 14 residues. Written as DNA, the CDR3 is TGTGCCAGCAGCCCGGGACAGGGGAACACTGAAGCTTTCTTT. Its translation: CASSPGQGNTEAFF.

The sample holds a few counts of this clone. The CDR3 here is CASSPERSQPQHF. In nucleotides, the CDR3 is TGTGCCAGCAGCCCGGAGAGAAGTCAGCCCCAGCATTTT. V is TRBV6-1 and J is TRBJ1-5, with D unresolved. Germline CDR1 MNHNS, CDR2 SASEGT. This CDR3 is built from 13 residues. Trimming took 6 bases from V and 6 from J, leaving 12 bases between them.

This rearrangement joins TRBV19 to TRBJ2-7; 14 nucleotides agree with TRBD2. Germline V gene sequence: CDR1 LNHDA, CDR2 SQIVND (reference sequence). The CDR3 totals 18 residues. J lost 4 bases, V lost 4 bases, and 12 bases had no gene match. As DNA, the CDR3 is TGTGCCAGTAGTACGCCGGGGGGACTAGCGGGAGTGGTGTACGAGCAGTACTTC. Encoded protein: CASSTPGGLAGVVYEQYF. The entire variable domain, with the rest obtained from reference TRBV19 and TRBJ2-7, is as follows: DGGITQSPKYLFRKEGQNVTLSCEQNLNHDAMYWYRQDPGQGLRLIYYSQIVNDFQKGDIAEGYSVSREKKESFPLTVTSAQKNPTAFYLCASSTPGGLAGVVYEQYFGPGTRLTVT.

The chain is built from TRBV27 and TRBJ2-4; TRBD1 matches at 8 bases. Germline loops: CDR1 MNHEY, CDR2 SMNVEV (reference sequence). The length of the CDR3 is 16 residues. V shed 4 bases and J 1 base; nucleotides not matched to a gene: 6. Here the CDR3 DNA reads TGTGCCAGCAGTTCCCTGGACAGGGTCGCCAAAAACATTCAGTACTTC. This sequence encodes CASSSLDRVAKNIQYF.

The V and J genes are TRBV5-1 and TRBJ2-2; 12 bases align to TRBD2. Germline lookup yields CDR1 SGHRS and CDR2 YFSETQ. Unmatched junction bases numbered 2, after V lost 0 bases and J lost 5 bases. The CDR3 totals 16 residues. As DNA, the CDR3 is TGCGCCAGCAGCTTGGGACTAGCGGGAGCTACCGGGGAGCTGTTTTTT. Protein: CASSLGLAGATGELFF. Supplemented by reference TRBV5-1 and TRBJ2-2, the full variable domain reads KAGVTQTPRYLIKTRGQQVTLSCSPISGHRSVSWYQQTPGQGLQFLFEYFSETQRNKGNFPGRFSGRQFSNSRSEMNVSTLELGDSALYLCASSLGLAGATGELFFGEGSRLTVL.